The source of this TCR beta chain is a study of T cell changes during pregnancy in multiple sclerosis. Libraries were prepared by immunoSEQ multiplex PCR; TCRdb keeps only in-frame clonotypes and omits some of them. This table has about 47,000 clones, roughly nine tenths appearing once. This specimen consisted of CD8+ T cells from peripheral blood mononuclear cells, obtained in the second trimester of pregnancy. The receptor comes from a female donor with multiple sclerosis, enrolled in a pregnancy study.

The CDR3 here is CASSFRQEQFF. The CDR3 coding sequence is TGTGCCAGCAGCTTCAGACAGGAGCAGTTCTTC. The chain couples TRBV5-8 to TRBJ2-1, with a possible D match to TRBD1 (5 bases). CDR1 and CDR2 from the germline V gene are SGHTS and YDEGEE. The germline V and J ends were trimmed by 2 bases and 10 bases, with 7 bases remaining between them. The CDR3 spans 11 residues. Full variable domain (rest looked up from reference TRBV5-8 and TRBJ2-1): EAGVTQSPTHLIKTRGQQATLRCSPISGHTSVYWYQQALGLGLQFLLWYDEGEERNRGNFPPRFSGRQFPNYSSELNVNALELEDSALYLCASSFRQEQFFGPGTRLTVL.